This TCR beta chain was identified during a study of metastatic and nonmetastatic thyroid tumors. Study background: A comparison of repertoires was made across blood and tumor or nodule tissue from malignant and benign thyroid patients.

TCRdb re-called clones via MiXCR from the PCR reads. The sample lists approximately 31,000 clones; around 30% were seen once. Germline lookup yields CDR1 MNHEY and CDR2 SMNVEV (reference sequence). The CDR3 totals 14 residues, both ends included. With respect to this clone: The final CDR3 position lacks the conserved phenylalanine or tryptophan, pointing to a likely read error. The DNA is left out, because the CDR3 cannot be placed on it with certainty; the CDR3 is given as TCRdb lists it.

Nobody among the patients had been given any treatment before thyroid surgery. The sequencing input was blood. The V call is TRBV27, the J call TRBJ2-1; the table's D call, TRBD2, was not checked against the DNA. The TCR was taken from a female donor with papillary thyroid cancer or a benign thyroid nodule (not recorded which). Some clones in this sample may be carry-over from other donors' samples. The CDR3 sequence: CASSSSGSYHEQLC.